This paragraph covers one TCR beta chain sequence. The sample is drawn from a study of blood T cells in healthy people across ages. A second PCR of about 7 to 12 cycles used a sample-barcoded 5' primer and a J-beta primer mix. In TCRdb, the 5' RACE reads were re-called with MiXCR into one record per CDR3 protein. This table holds fewer than 650,000 distinct CDR3 sequences, around a quarter found once. The germline V and J ends were trimmed by 7 bases and 5 bases, with 14 bases remaining between them. This CDR3 has 13 residues. Germline CDR1 and CDR2: MNHNS and SASEGT. The same sample was also studied in work on T cells of mothers and their children.

Material for sequencing was blood. This TCR derives from a boy aged 2 to 9 in good health. The J gene is TRBJ1-1, the V gene TRBV6-1; the D gene is possibly TRBD1 (5 bases). CDR3 nucleotides: TGTGCCAGCACCCTCCGGCGGGGGACTGAAGCTTTCTTT. It codes for CASTLRRGTEAFF.